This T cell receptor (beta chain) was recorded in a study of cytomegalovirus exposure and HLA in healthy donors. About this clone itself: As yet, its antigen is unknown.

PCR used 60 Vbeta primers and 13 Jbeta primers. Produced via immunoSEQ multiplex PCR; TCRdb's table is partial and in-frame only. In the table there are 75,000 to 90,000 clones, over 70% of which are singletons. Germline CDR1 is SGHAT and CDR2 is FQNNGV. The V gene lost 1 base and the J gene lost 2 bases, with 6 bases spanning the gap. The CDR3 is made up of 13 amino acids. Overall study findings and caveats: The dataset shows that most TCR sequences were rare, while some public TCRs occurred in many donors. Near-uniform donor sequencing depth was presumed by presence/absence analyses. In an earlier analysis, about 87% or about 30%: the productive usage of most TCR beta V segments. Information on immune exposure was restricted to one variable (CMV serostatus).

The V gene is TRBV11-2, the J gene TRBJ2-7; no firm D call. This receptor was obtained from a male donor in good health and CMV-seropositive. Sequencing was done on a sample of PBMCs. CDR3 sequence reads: CASSLGLAYEQYF. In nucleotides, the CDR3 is TGTGCCAGCAGCTTAGGTCTAGCCTACGAGCAGTACTTC.